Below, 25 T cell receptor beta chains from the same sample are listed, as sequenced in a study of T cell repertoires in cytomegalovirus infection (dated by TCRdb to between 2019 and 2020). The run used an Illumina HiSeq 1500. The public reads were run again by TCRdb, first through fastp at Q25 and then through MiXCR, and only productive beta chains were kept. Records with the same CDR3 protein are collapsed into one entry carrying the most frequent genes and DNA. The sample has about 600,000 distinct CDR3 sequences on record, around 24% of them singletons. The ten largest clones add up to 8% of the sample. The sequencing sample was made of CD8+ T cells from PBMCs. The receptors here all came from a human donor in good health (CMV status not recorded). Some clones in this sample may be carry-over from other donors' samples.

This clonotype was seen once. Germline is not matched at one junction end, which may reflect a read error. CDR3 bases: TGTGCCGTATCCCCGGGGGGGCCGAACACCGAGGAGCTGTTTTTT. Protein sequence: CAVSPGGPNTEELFF. This rearrangement joins TRBV12-3 or TRBV12-4 to TRBJ2-2; 8 bases are a match to TRBD2. This CDR3 contains 15 residues.

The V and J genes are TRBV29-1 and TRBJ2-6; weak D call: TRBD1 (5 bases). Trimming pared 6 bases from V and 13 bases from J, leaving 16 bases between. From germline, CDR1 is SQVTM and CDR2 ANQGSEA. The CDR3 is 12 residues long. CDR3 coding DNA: TGCAGCGTCGACAAAGGGCAGGGAGTCCTGACTTTC. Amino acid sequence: CSVDKGQGVLTF. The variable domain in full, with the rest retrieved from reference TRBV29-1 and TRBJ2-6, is SAVISQKPSRDICQRGTSLTIQCQVDSQVTMMFWYRQQPGQSLTLIATANQGSEATYESGFVIDKFPISRPNLTFSTLTVSNMSPEDSSIYLCSVDKGQGVLTFGAGSRLTVL.

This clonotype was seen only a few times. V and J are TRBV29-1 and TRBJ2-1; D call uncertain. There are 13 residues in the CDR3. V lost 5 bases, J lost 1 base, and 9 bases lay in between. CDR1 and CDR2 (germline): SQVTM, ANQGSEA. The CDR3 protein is CSVRPISYNEQFF. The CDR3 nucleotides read TGCAGCGTTCGTCCGATATCCTACAATGAGCAGTTCTTC.

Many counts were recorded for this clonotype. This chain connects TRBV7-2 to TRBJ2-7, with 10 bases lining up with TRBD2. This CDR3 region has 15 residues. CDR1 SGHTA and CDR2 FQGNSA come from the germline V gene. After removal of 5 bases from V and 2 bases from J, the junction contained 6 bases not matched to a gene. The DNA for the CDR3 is TGTGCCAGCAGCCTTTTAGCGGGGGGTGCCTACGAGCAGTACTTC. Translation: CASSLLAGGAYEQYF.

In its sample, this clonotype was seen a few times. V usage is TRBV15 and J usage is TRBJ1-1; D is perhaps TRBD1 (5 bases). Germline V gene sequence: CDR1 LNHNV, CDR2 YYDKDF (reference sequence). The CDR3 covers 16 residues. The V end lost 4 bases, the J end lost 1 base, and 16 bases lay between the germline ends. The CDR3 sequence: CATSTQRGRRNTEAFF. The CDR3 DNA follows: TGTGCCACCAGCACCCAAAGGGGTAGGCGGAACACTGAAGCTTTCTTT.

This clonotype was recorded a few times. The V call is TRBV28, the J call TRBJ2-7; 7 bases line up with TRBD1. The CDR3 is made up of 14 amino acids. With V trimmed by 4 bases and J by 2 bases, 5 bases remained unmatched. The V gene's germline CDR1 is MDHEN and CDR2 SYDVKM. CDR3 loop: CASSWIQGAYEQYF. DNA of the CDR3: TGTGCCAGCAGTTGGATCCAGGGGGCCTACGAGCAGTACTTC.

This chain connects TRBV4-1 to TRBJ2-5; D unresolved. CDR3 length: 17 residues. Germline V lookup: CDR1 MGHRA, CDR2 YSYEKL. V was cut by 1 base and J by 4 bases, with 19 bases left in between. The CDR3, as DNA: TGCGCCAGCAGCCAAGGGATTGGGTCATTAGTCTTAGAGACCCAGTACTTC. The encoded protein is CASSQGIGSLVLETQYF.

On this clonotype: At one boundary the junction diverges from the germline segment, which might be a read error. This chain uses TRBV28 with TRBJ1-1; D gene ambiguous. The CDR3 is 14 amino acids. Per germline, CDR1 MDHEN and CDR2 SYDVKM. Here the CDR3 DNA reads TGTGTCAGCAGTCCCTTTGACCCGAACACTGAAGCTTTCTTT. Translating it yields CVSSPFDPNTEAFF.

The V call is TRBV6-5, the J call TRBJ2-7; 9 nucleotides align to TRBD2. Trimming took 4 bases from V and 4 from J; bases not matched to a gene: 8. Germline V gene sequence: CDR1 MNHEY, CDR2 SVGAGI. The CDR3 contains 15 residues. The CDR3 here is CASSFFSGGLYEQYF. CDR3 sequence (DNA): TGTGCCAGCAGTTTCTTTAGCGGGGGCCTATACGAGCAGTACTTC.

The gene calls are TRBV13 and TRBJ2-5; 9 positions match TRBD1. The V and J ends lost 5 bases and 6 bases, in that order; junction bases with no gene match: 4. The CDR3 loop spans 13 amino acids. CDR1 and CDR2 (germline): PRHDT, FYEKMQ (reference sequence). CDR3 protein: CASSLGTGKTQYF. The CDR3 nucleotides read TGTGCCAGCAGCCTGGGGACAGGGAAGACCCAGTACTTC.

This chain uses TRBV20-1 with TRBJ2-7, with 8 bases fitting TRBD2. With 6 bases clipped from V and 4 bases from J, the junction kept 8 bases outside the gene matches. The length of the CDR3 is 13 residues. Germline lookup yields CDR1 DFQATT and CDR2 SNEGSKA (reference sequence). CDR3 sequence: CSASGLGGYEQYF. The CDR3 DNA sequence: TGCAGTGCATCGGGACTAGGGGGATACGAGCAGTACTTC.

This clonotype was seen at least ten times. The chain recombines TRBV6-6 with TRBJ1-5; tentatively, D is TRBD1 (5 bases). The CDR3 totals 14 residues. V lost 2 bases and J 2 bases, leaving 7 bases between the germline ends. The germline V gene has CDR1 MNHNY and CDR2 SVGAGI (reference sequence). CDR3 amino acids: CASSYRDGNQPQHF. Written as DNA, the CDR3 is TGTGCCAGCAGTTACAGGGACGGCAATCAGCCCCAGCATTTT.

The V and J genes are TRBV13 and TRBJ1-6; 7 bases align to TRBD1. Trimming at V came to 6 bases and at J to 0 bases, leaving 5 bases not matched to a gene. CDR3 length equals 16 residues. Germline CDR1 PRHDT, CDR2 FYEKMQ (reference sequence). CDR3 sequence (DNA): TGTGCCAGCAGTCGGGACAGCAGCTCCTATAATTCACCCCTCCACTTT. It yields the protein CASSRDSSSYNSPLHF.

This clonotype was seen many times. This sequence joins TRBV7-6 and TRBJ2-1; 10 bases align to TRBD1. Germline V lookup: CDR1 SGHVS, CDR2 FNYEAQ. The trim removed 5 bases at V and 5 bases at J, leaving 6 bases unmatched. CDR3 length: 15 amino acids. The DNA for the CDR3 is TGTGCCAGCAGCCCGAGACAGGGGGCAAACAATGAGCAGTTCTTC. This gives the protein CASSPRQGANNEQFF.

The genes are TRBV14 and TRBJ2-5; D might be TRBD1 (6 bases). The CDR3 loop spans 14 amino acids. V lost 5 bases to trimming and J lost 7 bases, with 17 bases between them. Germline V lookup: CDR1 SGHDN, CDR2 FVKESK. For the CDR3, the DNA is TGTGCCAGCAGCTATCGAGGGGGTCCGGGGACCCAGTACTTC. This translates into CASSYRGGPGTQYF. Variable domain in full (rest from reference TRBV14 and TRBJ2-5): EAGVTQFPSHSVIEKGQTVTLRCDPISGHDNLYWYRRVMGKEIKFLLHFVKESKQDESGMPNNRFLAERTGGTYSTLKVQPAELEDSGVYFCASSYRGGPGTQYFGPGTRLLVL.

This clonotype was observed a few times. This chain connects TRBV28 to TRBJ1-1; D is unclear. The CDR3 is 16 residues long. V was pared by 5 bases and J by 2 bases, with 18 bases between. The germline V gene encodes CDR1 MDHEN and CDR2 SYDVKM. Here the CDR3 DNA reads TGTGCCAGCAGTATTGGCTTTAGGGCCCTCAACACTGAAGCTTTCTTT. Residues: CASSIGFRALNTEAFF.

Here the CDR3 reads CASSSPLTGRNTEAFF. The CDR3 nucleotides are TGTGCCAGCAGCTCCCCCTTAACAGGGAGAAACACTGAAGCTTTCTTT. The V gene is TRBV7-9, the J gene TRBJ1-1, with a weak D call TRBD1 (6 bases). The germline CDR1 and CDR2 sequences are SEHNR and FQNEAQ (reference sequence). V was clipped by 4 bases and J by 2 bases, with 17 bases between them. This CDR3 region has 16 residues.

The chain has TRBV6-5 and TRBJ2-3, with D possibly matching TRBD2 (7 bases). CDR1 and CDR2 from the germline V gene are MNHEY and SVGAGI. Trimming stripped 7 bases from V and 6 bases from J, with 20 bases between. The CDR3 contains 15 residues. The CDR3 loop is CASTDLTGRADTQYF. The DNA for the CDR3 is TGTGCCAGCACCGACCTCACAGGGAGGGCCGATACGCAGTATTTT.

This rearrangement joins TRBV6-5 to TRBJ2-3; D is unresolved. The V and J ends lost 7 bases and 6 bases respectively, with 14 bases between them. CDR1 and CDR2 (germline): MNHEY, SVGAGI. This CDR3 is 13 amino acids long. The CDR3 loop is CASTSAYWDTQYF. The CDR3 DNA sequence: TGTGCCAGCACCTCTGCATACTGGGATACGCAGTATTTT.

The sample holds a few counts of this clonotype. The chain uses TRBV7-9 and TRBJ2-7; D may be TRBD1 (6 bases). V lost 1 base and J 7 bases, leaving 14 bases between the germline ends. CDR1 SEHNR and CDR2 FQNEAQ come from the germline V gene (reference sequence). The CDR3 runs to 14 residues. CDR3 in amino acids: CASSLDRVIWEQYF. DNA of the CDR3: TGTGCCAGCAGCTTAGACAGGGTCATCTGGGAGCAGTACTTC.

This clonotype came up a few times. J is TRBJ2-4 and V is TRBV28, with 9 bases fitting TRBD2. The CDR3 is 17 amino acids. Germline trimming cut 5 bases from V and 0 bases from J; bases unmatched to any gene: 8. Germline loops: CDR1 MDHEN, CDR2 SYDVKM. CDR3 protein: CASSTRGRGQAKNIQYF. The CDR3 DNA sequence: TGTGCCAGCAGTACCCGCGGGAGGGGGCAAGCCAAAAACATTCAGTACTTC.

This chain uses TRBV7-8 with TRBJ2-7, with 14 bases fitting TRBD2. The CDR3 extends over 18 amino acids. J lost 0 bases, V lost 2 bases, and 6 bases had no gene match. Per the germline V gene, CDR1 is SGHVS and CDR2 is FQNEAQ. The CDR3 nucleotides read TGTGCCAGCAGCTTACTGGGACTAGCGGGGGAAAGCTCCTACGAGCAGTACGTC. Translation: CASSLLGLAGESSYEQYV.

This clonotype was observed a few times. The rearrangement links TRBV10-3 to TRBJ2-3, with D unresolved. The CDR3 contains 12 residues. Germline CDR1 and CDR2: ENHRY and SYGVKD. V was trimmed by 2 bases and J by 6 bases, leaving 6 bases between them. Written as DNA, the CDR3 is TGTGCCATCAGTGAGATCGGCGATACGCAGTATTTT. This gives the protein CAISEIGDTQYF.

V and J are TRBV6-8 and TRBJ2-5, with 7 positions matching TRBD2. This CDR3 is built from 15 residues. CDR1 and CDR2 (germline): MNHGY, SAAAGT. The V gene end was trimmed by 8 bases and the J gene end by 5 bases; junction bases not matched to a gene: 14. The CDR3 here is CASGWSSGFDETQYF. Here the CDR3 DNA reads TGTGCCAGCGGGTGGAGTAGCGGGTTCGATGAGACCCAGTACTTC.

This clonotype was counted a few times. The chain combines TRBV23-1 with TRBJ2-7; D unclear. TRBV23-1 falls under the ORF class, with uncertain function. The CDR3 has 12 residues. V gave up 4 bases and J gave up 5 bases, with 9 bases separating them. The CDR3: CASSRPGDEQYV. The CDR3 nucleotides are TGCGCCAGCAGTCGTCCCGGTGACGAGCAGTACGTC.